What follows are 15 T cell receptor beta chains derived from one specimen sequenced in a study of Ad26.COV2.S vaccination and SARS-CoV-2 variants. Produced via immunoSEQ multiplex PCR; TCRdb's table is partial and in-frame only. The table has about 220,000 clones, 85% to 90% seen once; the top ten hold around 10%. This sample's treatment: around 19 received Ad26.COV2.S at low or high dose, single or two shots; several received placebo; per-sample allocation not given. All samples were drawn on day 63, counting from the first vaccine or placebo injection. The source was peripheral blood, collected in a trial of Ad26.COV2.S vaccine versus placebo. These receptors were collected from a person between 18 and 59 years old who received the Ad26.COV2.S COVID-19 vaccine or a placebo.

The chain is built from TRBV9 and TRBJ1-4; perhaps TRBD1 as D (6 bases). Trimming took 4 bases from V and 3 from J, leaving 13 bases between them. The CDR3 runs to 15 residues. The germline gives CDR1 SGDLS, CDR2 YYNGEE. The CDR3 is CASSTGGQSNEKLFF. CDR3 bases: TGTGCCAGCAGCACGGGGGGGCAATCTAATGAAAAACTGTTTTTT.

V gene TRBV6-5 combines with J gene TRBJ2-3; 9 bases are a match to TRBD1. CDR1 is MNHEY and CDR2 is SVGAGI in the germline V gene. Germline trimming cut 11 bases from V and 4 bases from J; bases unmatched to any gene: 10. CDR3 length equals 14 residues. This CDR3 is CAACPGQGSDTQYF. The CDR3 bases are TGTGCCGCGTGTCCGGGACAGGGTTCAGATACGCAGTATTTT.

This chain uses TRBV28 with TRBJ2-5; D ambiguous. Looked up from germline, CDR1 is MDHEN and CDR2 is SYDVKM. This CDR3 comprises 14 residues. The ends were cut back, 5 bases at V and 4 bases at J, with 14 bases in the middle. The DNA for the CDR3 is TGTGCCAGCAGTCCACGAAACCCGAGAGAGACCCAGTACTTC. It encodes CASSPRNPRETQYF.

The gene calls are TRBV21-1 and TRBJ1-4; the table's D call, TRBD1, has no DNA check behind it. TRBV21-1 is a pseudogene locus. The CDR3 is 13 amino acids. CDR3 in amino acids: CASSKADNEKLFF. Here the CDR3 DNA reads TGTGCCAGCAGCAAGGCAGATAATGAAAAACTGTTTTTT.

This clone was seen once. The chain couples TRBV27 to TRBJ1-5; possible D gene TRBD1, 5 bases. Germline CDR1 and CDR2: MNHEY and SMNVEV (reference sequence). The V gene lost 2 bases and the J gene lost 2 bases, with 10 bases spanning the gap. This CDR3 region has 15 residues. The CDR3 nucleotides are TGTGCCAGCAGTTTAATAGGGACCGGCAATCAGCCCCAGCATTTT. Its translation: CASSLIGTGNQPQHF.

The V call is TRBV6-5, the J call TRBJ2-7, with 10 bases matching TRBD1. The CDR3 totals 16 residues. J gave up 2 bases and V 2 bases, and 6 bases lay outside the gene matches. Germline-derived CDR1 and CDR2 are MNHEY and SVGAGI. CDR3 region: CASSYTGTGVTYEQYF. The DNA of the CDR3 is TGTGCCAGCAGTTACACCGGGACAGGGGTTACCTACGAGCAGTACTTC.

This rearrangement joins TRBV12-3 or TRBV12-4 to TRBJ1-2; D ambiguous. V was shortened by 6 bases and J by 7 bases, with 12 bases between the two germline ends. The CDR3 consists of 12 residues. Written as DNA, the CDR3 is TGTGCCAGCAGGGGGAGTGCCAGTGGCTACACCTTC. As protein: CASRGSASGYTF.

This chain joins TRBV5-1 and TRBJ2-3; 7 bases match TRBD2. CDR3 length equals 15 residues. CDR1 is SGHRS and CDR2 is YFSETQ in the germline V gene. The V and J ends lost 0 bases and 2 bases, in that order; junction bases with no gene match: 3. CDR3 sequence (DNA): TGCGCCAGCAGCTTGGCGGGACTATTCACAGATACGCAGTATTTT. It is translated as CASSLAGLFTDTQYF.

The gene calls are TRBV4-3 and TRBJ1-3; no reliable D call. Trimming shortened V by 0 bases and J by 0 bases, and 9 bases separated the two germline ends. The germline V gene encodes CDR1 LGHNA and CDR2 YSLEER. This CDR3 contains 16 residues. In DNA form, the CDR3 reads TGCGCCAGCAGCCAAGATCTTCGGAGCTCTGGAAACACCATATATTTT. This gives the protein CASSQDLRSSGNTIYF.

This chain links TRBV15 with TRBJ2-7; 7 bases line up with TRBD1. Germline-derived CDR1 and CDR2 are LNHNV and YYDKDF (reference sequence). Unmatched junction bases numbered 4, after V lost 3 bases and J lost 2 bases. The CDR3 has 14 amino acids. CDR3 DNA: TGTGCCACCAGCAGCCGACAGGGTCCCTACGAGCAGTACTTC. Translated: CATSSRQGPYEQYF.

CDR3 sequence: CASVPGTGSNQPQHF. In DNA form, the CDR3 reads TGTGCCAGCGTCCCAGGGACGGGGAGCAATCAGCCCCAGCATTTT. The V call is TRBV7-2, the J call TRBJ1-5, with D perhaps TRBD1 (5 bases). This CDR3 has 15 residues. Germline-derived CDR1 and CDR2 are SGHTA and FQGNSA. The ends were cut back, 8 bases at V and 1 base at J, with 15 bases in the middle.

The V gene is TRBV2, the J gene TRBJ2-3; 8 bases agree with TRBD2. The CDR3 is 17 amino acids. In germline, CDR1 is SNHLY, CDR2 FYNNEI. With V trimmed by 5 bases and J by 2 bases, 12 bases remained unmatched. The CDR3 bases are TGTGCCAGCAGTCCCCCCACGGGGACTAGGAACACAGATACGCAGTATTTT. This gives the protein CASSPPTGTRNTDTQYF.

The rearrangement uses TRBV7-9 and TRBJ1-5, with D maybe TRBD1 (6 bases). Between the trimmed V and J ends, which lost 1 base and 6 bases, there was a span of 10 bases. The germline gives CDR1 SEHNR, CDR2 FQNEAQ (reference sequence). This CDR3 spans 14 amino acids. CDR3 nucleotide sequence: TGTGCCAGCAGCTTAGGGGGGCTTGGTCAGCCCCAGCATTTT. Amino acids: CASSLGGLGQPQHF.

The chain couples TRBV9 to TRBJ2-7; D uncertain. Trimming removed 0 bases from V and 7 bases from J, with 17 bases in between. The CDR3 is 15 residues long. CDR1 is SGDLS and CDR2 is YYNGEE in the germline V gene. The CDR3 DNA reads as TGTGCCAGCAGCGTAGGGGCCGGTGCCATGACGGAGCAGTACTTC. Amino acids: CASSVGAGAMTEQYF.

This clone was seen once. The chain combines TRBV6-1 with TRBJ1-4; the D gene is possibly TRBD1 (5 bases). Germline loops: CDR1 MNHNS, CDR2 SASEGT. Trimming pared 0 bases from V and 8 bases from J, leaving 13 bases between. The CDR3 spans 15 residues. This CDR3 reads CASSEARGFNEKLFF. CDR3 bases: TGTGCCAGCAGTGAAGCGCGGGGGTTTAACGAAAAACTGTTTTTT.